The 28 T cell receptor beta chains in this list originate from one sample, sequenced in a study of cytomegalovirus exposure and HLA in healthy donors. The study ran its PCR with 60 Vbeta and 13 Jbeta primers. The assay was immunoSEQ multiplex PCR, and TCRdb's table has in-frame clones only and misses some. The table gives approximately 47,000 clones; the top ten clones make up around a sixth of it. The sequenced sample consisted of PBMCs. The receptors come from a male donor in good health and CMV-seronegative.

The rearrangement links TRBV5-4 to TRBJ1-1; TRBD1 aligns across 8 bases. There are 16 residues in the CDR3. V was clipped by 4 bases and J by 6 bases; unmatched bases: 14. CDR1 and CDR2 from the germline V gene are SGHNT and YYREEE (reference sequence). The CDR3 DNA reads as TGTGCCAGCAGCGTGGGAACTCCGGGACAGGTCGCTGAAGCTTTCTTT. Translation: CASSVGTPGQVAEAFF.

The V and J genes are TRBV4-2 and TRBJ1-5; maybe TRBD1 (6 bases). CDR1 is LGHNA, CDR2 YNFKEQ, per germline. The CDR3 extends over 14 amino acids. Trimming removed 4 bases at V and 5 bases at J, with 12 bases between. This CDR3 is CASSREGEDQPQHF. CDR3 bases: TGTGCCAGCAGCCGTGAGGGGGAAGATCAGCCCCAGCATTTT.

V gene TRBV2 combines with J gene TRBJ1-1; D is uncertain. Looked up from germline, CDR1 is SNHLY and CDR2 is FYNNEI. V lost 7 bases and J 1 base, leaving 19 bases between the germline ends. The CDR3 totals 16 residues. The CDR3 DNA follows: TGTGCCAGCATAGTTTCGGACTTTCTAGGGAACACTGAAGCTTTCTTT. Encoded protein: CASIVSDFLGNTEAFF.

The chain uses TRBV7-9 and TRBJ1-3; maybe TRBD1 (6 bases). Deletions cut 2 bases from V and 8 bases from J, with 16 bases between. This CDR3 contains 15 residues. The germline V gene has CDR1 SEHNR and CDR2 FQNEAQ (reference sequence). CDR3 region: CASSLTGIIEDTIYF. The DNA for the CDR3 is TGTGCCAGCAGCTTAACAGGGATAATCGAGGACACCATATATTTT.

This chain links TRBV6-1 with TRBJ2-7, with 8 nucleotides matching TRBD1. After removal of 5 bases from V and 2 bases from J, the junction contained 5 bases not matched to a gene. There are 14 residues in the CDR3. CDR1 MNHNS and CDR2 SASEGT come from the germline V gene. CDR3 residues: CASSRGQGAYEQYF. The DNA for the CDR3 is TGTGCCAGCAGTCGTGGACAGGGAGCCTACGAGCAGTACTTC.

Written as DNA, the CDR3 is TGTGCCAGCAGCTTAAGACAGGCGAACACTGAAGCTTTCTTT. As protein: CASSLRQANTEAFF. The rearrangement links TRBV7-3 to TRBJ1-1; D may be TRBD1 (6 bases). V shed 1 base and J shed 1 base, with 7 bases lying between them. This CDR3 contains 14 residues. Germline assignment: CDR1 SGHTA and CDR2 FQGTGA.

The gene calls are TRBV5-1 and TRBJ1-6, with 8 bases fitting TRBD1. V shed 0 bases, J shed 11 bases, and the junction held 7 bases outside the gene matches. Germline V gene data show CDR1 as SGHRS and CDR2 as YFSETQ. CDR3 size: 15 residues. The CDR3 loop is CASSLGTGKRAPLHF. The CDR3 region has the DNA TGCGCCAGCAGCTTGGGGACAGGGAAAAGGGCACCCCTCCACTTT.

The J gene is TRBJ1-1, the V gene TRBV15; D is unclear. Looked up from germline, CDR1 is LNHNV and CDR2 is YYDKDF (reference sequence). V lost 1 base and J lost 3, with 18 bases in between. This CDR3 comprises 17 residues. The CDR3 region is CATSRVSGAEKDTEAFF. The CDR3 DNA reads as TGTGCCACCAGCAGAGTGTCTGGAGCGGAAAAGGACACTGAAGCTTTCTTT.

The chain is built from TRBV27 and TRBJ2-3; 9 nucleotides align to TRBD2. CDR3 size: 15 residues. Unmatched junction bases numbered 7, after V lost 7 bases and J lost 2 bases. Germline V CDR1 and CDR2: MNHEY, SMNVEV (reference sequence). As DNA, the CDR3 is TGTGCCAGCACCCCGGCGGGGGGGATCACAGATACGCAGTATTTT. Protein: CASTPAGGITDTQYF.

The gene calls are TRBV30 and TRBJ1-5, with D maybe TRBD1 (5 bases). The CDR3 consists of 14 residues. Germline V gives CDR1 GTSNPN, CDR2 SVGIG (reference sequence). V lost 5 bases and J lost 0, with 11 bases in between. The CDR3 DNA reads as TGTGCCTGGTCCCGGGGGGGTAGCAATCAGCCCCAGCATTTT. It yields the protein CAWSRGGSNQPQHF.

The gene calls are TRBV7-6 and TRBJ2-3; no clear D gene. V lost 3 bases to trimming and J lost 1 base, with 8 bases between them. This CDR3 has 14 residues. Germline V lookup: CDR1 SGHVS, CDR2 FNYEAQ. CDR3 amino acids: CASSFVAGTDTQYF. The DNA of the CDR3 is TGTGCCAGCAGCTTTGTTGCGGGCACAGATACGCAGTATTTT.

The chain is built from TRBV7-9 and TRBJ2-7, with D possibly matching TRBD1 (6 bases). Germline-derived CDR1 and CDR2 are SEHNR and FQNEAQ (reference sequence). The CDR3 consists of 14 residues. Trimming removed 3 bases from V and 7 bases from J, with 16 bases in between. CDR3 coding DNA: TGTGCCAGCAGCTTGAGACAGGACCGCTGGGAGCAGTACTTC. This translates into CASSLRQDRWEQYF.

The genes are TRBV19 and TRBJ2-7; tentative D call: TRBD2 (5 bases). The CDR3 totals 16 residues. V was shortened by 5 bases and J by 9 bases, with 26 bases between the two germline ends. Germline assignment: CDR1 LNHDA and CDR2 SQIVND (reference sequence). The CDR3 sequence is CASSPTVNSFLRGQYF. The CDR3 nucleotides read TGTGCCAGTAGTCCGACTGTCAACTCATTCCTACGGGGGCAGTACTTC.

The CDR3 reads CASSTGGGYTF. CDR3 sequence (DNA): TGTGCCAGCAGCACAGGTGGTGGCTACACCTTC. J is TRBJ1-2 and V is TRBV5-4, with a weak D call TRBD1 (5 bases). The germline CDR1 and CDR2 sequences are SGHNT and YYREEE (reference sequence). V shed 4 bases and J shed 7 bases, with 8 bases lying between them. This CDR3 region has 11 residues.

V is TRBV6-5 and J is TRBJ1-5; the match to TRBD1 covers 7 bases. Germline CDR1 and CDR2: MNHEY and SVGAGI. Unmatched junction bases numbered 4, after V lost 0 bases and J lost 5 bases. CDR3 length: 15 amino acids. The CDR3 nucleotides read TGTGCCAGCAGTTACTCCAGGGGGGCGGATCAGCCCCAGCATTTT. Protein sequence: CASSYSRGADQPQHF.

The chain is built from TRBV6-1 and TRBJ2-1; TRBD1 is a possible D gene (5 bases). Germline CDR1 reads MNHNS; CDR2 reads SASEGT. The CDR3 has 15 amino acids. Trimming cost V 0 bases and J 2 bases, with 8 bases left between them. The CDR3 region is CASSEAQGTYNEQFF. Written as DNA, the CDR3 is TGTGCCAGCAGTGAAGCCCAGGGAACCTACAATGAGCAGTTCTTC.

The chain links TRBV4-1 to TRBJ1-5; a weak D match, TRBD1 (5 bases). The CDR3 length is 15 residues. V was shortened by 0 bases and J by 7 bases, with 13 bases between the two germline ends. Germline V lookup: CDR1 MGHRA, CDR2 YSYEKL. The CDR3 reads CASSQDGRVRQPQHF. The CDR3 coding sequence is TGCGCCAGCAGCCAAGATGGCAGGGTCAGACAGCCCCAGCATTTT.

This chain uses TRBV5-8 with TRBJ2-5, with TRBD1 identical over 7 bases. The CDR3 runs to 17 residues. J was trimmed by 2 bases and V by 4 bases; bases with no gene match: 14. Looked up from germline, CDR1 is SGHTS and CDR2 is YDEGEE. CDR3 loop: CASSSNNRGKRQETQYF. The CDR3 DNA follows: TGTGCCAGCAGCAGCAACAACAGGGGAAAGCGGCAAGAGACCCAGTACTTC.

The chain has TRBV30 and TRBJ2-7; TRBD2 aligns across 7 bases. After removal of 0 bases from V and 5 bases from J, the junction contained 4 bases not matched to a gene. The CDR3 contains 13 residues. CDR1 GTSNPN and CDR2 SVGIG come from the germline V gene (reference sequence). The CDR3 spells CAWSVGGSHEQYF. In DNA form, the CDR3 reads TGTGCCTGGAGTGTGGGAGGGTCCCACGAGCAGTACTTC. Complete variable domain (other parts from reference TRBV30 and TRBJ2-7): SQTIHQWPATLVQPVGSPLSLECTVEGTSNPNLYWYRQAAGRGLQLLFYSVGIGQISSEVPQNLSASRPQDRQFILSSKKLLLSDSGFYLCAWSVGGSHEQYFGPGTRLTVT.

The J gene is TRBJ2-1, the V gene TRBV2; maybe TRBD1 (5 bases). Germline assignment: CDR1 SNHLY and CDR2 FYNNEI. The CDR3 covers 14 residues. The germline V and J ends were trimmed by 3 bases and 4 bases, with 10 bases remaining between them. CDR3 in DNA: TGTGCCAGCAGTGAGGGGCCAGATTACAATGAGCAGTTCTTC. Amino acids: CASSEGPDYNEQFF.

The chain recombines TRBV12-5 with TRBJ1-2; D gene ambiguous. V lost 1 base to trimming and J lost 8 bases, with 8 bases between them. Germline lookup yields CDR1 LGHNT and CDR2 FRNRAP. The CDR3 has 12 residues. CDR3 DNA: TGTGCTAGTGGTTTGGGCGGGTTCGGCTACACCTTC. It codes for CASGLGGFGYTF.

The V and J genes are TRBV14 and TRBJ2-7; 8 positions match TRBD1. The V and J ends lost 1 base and 3 bases, in that order; junction bases with no gene match: 2. CDR3 length: 14 residues. Germline V gives CDR1 SGHDN, CDR2 FVKESK. The CDR3 spells CASSQGQGFYEQYF. For the CDR3, the DNA is TGTGCCAGCAGCCAAGGACAGGGGTTCTACGAGCAGTACTTC.

The chain recombines TRBV9 with TRBJ2-3, with 11 bases matching TRBD2. J gave up 2 bases and V 3 bases, and 5 bases lay outside the gene matches. Germline lookup yields CDR1 SGDLS and CDR2 YYNGEE. There are 16 residues in the CDR3. CDR3 coding DNA: TGTGCCAGCAGCGCGACTAGCGGGGAATCCACAGATACGCAGTATTTT. Translated: CASSATSGESTDTQYF.

CDR3 nucleotide sequence: TGTGCCAGCAGCCAAGATTCGGCGACTAGCGCCACAGATACGCAGTATTTT. Encoded protein: CASSQDSATSATDTQYF. The chain employs TRBV4-2 and TRBJ2-3, with 8 bases aligning to TRBD2. V lost 0 bases to trimming and J lost 2 bases; unmatched junction nucleotides: 7. This CDR3 comprises 17 residues. Germline V gene data show CDR1 as LGHNA and CDR2 as YNFKEQ.

The gene calls are TRBV11-2 and TRBJ1-1; TRBD1 matches 7 bases. Germline assignment: CDR1 SGHAT and CDR2 FQNNGV. The CDR3 has 13 residues. After removal of 5 bases from V and 4 bases from J, the junction contained 4 bases not matched to a gene. The CDR3: CASSTRQGTEAFF. The DNA of the CDR3 is TGTGCCAGCAGCACCCGACAGGGCACTGAAGCTTTCTTT.

CDR3 in amino acids: CASGQGTPDTQYF. The CDR3 nucleotides are TGTGCCAGCGGACAGGGCACCCCAGATACGCAGTATTTT. V usage is TRBV2 and J usage is TRBJ2-3; 8 bases match TRBD1. From germline, CDR1 is SNHLY and CDR2 FYNNEI. The CDR3 consists of 13 residues. The ends lost 8 bases at V and 4 bases at J; junction bases unmatched: 5.

The V gene is TRBV4-1, the J gene TRBJ1-2; 12 nucleotides agree with TRBD1. Germline V gives CDR1 MGHRA, CDR2 YSYEKL. CDR3 size: 17 residues. Trimming took 1 base from V and 6 from J; bases not matched to a gene: 9. The CDR3 DNA reads as TGCGCCAGCAGCCAAGGGGCCGGGACAGGGGGCGCCGATGGCTACACCTTC. It yields the protein CASSQGAGTGGADGYTF.

V and J are TRBV5-6 and TRBJ1-1, with a possible D match to TRBD1 (5 bases). Trimming left V 1 base short and J 4 bases short, with 17 bases between. The germline gives CDR1 SGHDT, CDR2 YYEEEE. The CDR3 runs to 16 residues. CDR3: CASSLISGKLFTEAFF. CDR3 nucleotide sequence: TGTGCCAGCAGCTTGATTTCAGGGAAGTTATTCACTGAAGCTTTCTTT.